The subject of this entry is one T cell receptor (beta chain). Its target is unknown. This sample stems from a study of T-cell memory formation after mild COVID-19. Germline-derived CDR1 and CDR2 are DFQATT and SNEGSKA (reference sequence). There are 13 residues in the CDR3. After removal of 6 bases from V and 3 bases from J, the junction contained 8 bases not matched to a gene. Study results and caveats: For second-wave clones that peaked at day 37, SARS-CoV-2 specificity went unverified.

Sample barcodes and UMIs were carried by the TCR alpha and TCR beta cDNA libraries that 5'RACE generated with constant-segment primers. One entry per CDR3 protein results from TCRdb running MiXCR on the 5' RACE reads. The sample lists 450,000 to 650,000 distinct CDR3 sequences; about 20% were seen once. This receptor was identified in an adult woman who had mild COVID-19 (a few samples of this study predate the infection). Cell type and time point are not known. The chain carries TRBV20-1 and TRBJ2-7, with 7 nucleotides matching TRBD1. What was sequenced was PBMCs or a T cell subset sorted from them (not recorded which). The CDR3 here is CSAHWTGGYEQYF. The CDR3 DNA reads as TGCAGTGCCCATTGGACAGGAGGCTACGAGCAGTACTTC.